This entry lists 3 T cell receptor beta chains sequenced from one sample in a study of T cells in localized non-small cell lung cancer. Assay used: immunoSEQ multiplex PCR; TCRdb lists only in-frame clones, some missing. The sample lists tens of thousands of clones, roughly 91% occurring once. The sequenced sample was peripheral blood, obtained before any cancer treatment. The receptors come from a woman aged 35 to 70 with stage I squamous cell lung carcinoma.

The rearrangement links TRBV19 to TRBJ1-1; D gene uncertain. Trimming took 7 bases from V and 3 from J, leaving 12 bases between them. Germline-derived CDR1 and CDR2 are LNHDA and SQIVND (reference sequence). The CDR3 covers 13 residues. CDR3 residues: CASTSQAYTEAFF. The CDR3 DNA is TGTGCCAGTACTAGCCAGGCGTACACTGAAGCTTTCTTT.

The chain is built from TRBV5-4 and TRBJ2-5, with 11 bases fitting TRBD2. The CDR3 runs to 16 residues. Germline trimming cut 4 bases from V and 0 bases from J; bases unmatched to any gene: 5. Germline V gene sequence: CDR1 SGHNT, CDR2 YYREEE (reference sequence). CDR3 protein: CASSLGLAGYQETQYF. CDR3 DNA: TGTGCCAGCAGCCTCGGACTAGCGGGTTACCAAGAGACCCAGTACTTC.

The V call is TRBV5-1, the J call TRBJ2-2, with a possible D match to TRBD2 (5 bases). V gave up 0 bases and J gave up 5 bases, with 11 bases separating them. CDR1 SGHRS and CDR2 YFSETQ come from the germline V gene. The CDR3 is made up of 15 amino acids. CDR3 sequence (DNA): TGCGCCAGCAGCTTGGCAGCGGAAGGGACCGGGGAGCTGTTTTTT. Amino acids: CASSLAAEGTGELFF.